Detailed here is one TCR beta chain. This clone was seen a few times. The antigen this receptor binds is unknown. No quality values exist for individual bases; no much larger clone is one base distant. Genomic DNA was extracted from sorted cells with the Quick-DNA Microprep Kit. Amplification of TCRbeta DNA was done with the immunoSEQ hsTCRbeta kit, following the protocol from the manufacturer. An Illumina MiSeq instrument was used to sequence the TCRbeta libraries. Per the source publication's procedure: Removing out-of-frame sequences left under 2.5 million distinct TCRbeta sequences, an average of roughly 68,000 per individual. Two values were used to score each individual: the count of 150 to 200 previously reported CMV-associated TCRbeta sequences and the total count of productive distinct TCRbeta sequences. A beta-binomial model was reimplemented in Python, and random forests from scikit-learn, run with default parameters, were trained on data from the US cohort. Classifier performance on the Belgian cohort was reported as the median AUC with percentile confidence intervals calculated over 10,000 bootstrap iterations. This immuneACCESS table, as held by TCRdb, lists in-frame sequences with V and J called but not all clones. Of the missing ones, under half trace to an unresolved V gene in checked studies; the others have no known cause. V and J calls and clone size are given by that table; D and trimming were obtained from the DNA. This sample holds about 45,000 clones; over 65% were observed only once. Of the sample, about 1.9% is held by the ten largest clones.

The record originates from a study of memory CD4+ T cells and cytomegalovirus serostatus (dated by TCRdb to the late 2010s). Study-level background: The cohort included approximately 35 healthy adults from Belgium, of whom 9 were CMV seropositive and 24 were CMV seronegative. To replicate a published TCR-based CMV serostatus classifier, the researchers sequenced the CD4+ memory TCRbeta repertoires of a Belgian cohort whose cytomegalovirus serostatus was known.

Single viable CD3+CD4+CD8-CD45RO+ cells were sorted as memory CD4+ T cells on a FACSAria II. To determine CMV serostatus, a Roche Elecsys assay was used that detects serum IgG against CMV pp150, pp28, p38 and p52. Once the samples were thawed, total CD4+ T cells were enriched through positive selection using CD4 magnetic microbeads. The samples came from a different study that was designed specifically to examine the CD4+ T cell memory repertoire. Following standard operating procedures, peripheral blood mononuclear cells were isolated and cryopreserved, while serum was kept at -80 degrees C. The staining relied on CD3-PerCP (BW264/56), CD4-APC (RPA-T4), CD45RO-PE (UCHT1) and CD8-Pacific Orange (3B5) antibodies, and Sytox blue was used to exclude non-viable cells. Overall results and qualifications from the work: The results were read as suggesting that the CMV-associated TCR signature is, for the most part, present in the CD4+ memory repertoire. Among the 150 to 200 previously reported CMV-associated TCRbeta sequences, 67 showed up in the CD4+ memory repertoires, with each one found in between one and five individuals. A median bootstrapped AUC of around 0.95 with a 95% CI of 0.76-1.00 was achieved on the Belgian cohort by the original-framework classifier. Only CD4+CD45RO+ memory cells were sequenced, unlike the original study, which covered naive and memory CD4+ and CD8+ populations. CMV serostatus prediction reached a median bootstrapped AUC of about 0.94 with the original framework and 0.91 with a US-trained random forest.

From its cysteine to its phenylalanine, the CDR3 spans 14 amino acids. This entry keeps only the CDR3 DNA: 42 bases, framed from base 1. The germline V gene provides CDR1 SNHLY and CDR2 FYNNEI. The V end gives up 8 bases and the J end 10 bases, leaving 6 bases in the junction not matched to a gene. The sequenced sample was memory CD4+ T cells from blood. The chain is made from TRBV2 and TRBJ2-1, with 15 bases in between that match TRBD2. This receptor was taken from an adult in good health and CMV-seronegative. CDR3 protein: CASRAGTSGGEQFF. The DNA sequence is given as TGTGCCAGCCGCGCCGGGACTAGCGGGGGGGAGCAGTTCTTC.